This entry lists 13 T cell receptor beta chains sequenced from one sample in a study of T cells in Graves' hyperthyroidism and ophthalmopathy. There were TCR beta CDR3 regions amplified from RNA transcripts. In the first-round RT-PCR of the TCR CDR3, the HTBI primer set was used. TCRdb re-derived calls from the multiplex PCR reads in MiXCR, one entry per CDR3 protein. The data show roughly 740,000 distinct CDR3 sequences, about 16% seen once. Input material: blood. These receptors all come from a man younger than 35 with Graves' hyperthyroidism.

This clonotype has just a few counts. The chain employs TRBV28 and TRBJ1-2; the D gene is possibly TRBD1 (6 bases). CDR1 is MDHEN, CDR2 SYDVKM, per germline. Trimming cost V 7 bases and J 5 bases, with 20 bases left between them. This CDR3 is 15 amino acids long. The CDR3 region is CASKTGLFPLYGYTF. In nucleotides, the CDR3 is TGTGCCAGCAAGACAGGCCTCTTCCCTTTATATGGCTACACCTTC.

This clonotype occurred many times. This chain connects TRBV27 to TRBJ1-1, with 7 bases fitting TRBD1. The length of the CDR3 is 16 residues. With V trimmed by 8 bases and J by 2 bases, 14 bases remained unmatched. Germline lookup yields CDR1 MNHEY and CDR2 SMNVEV (reference sequence). CDR3: CASGRPPGQLNTEAFF. DNA of the CDR3: TGTGCCAGCGGGCGACCTCCGGGACAGCTAAACACTGAAGCTTTCTTT.

The chain recombines TRBV2 with TRBJ2-7; 7 nucleotides line up with TRBD1. The V and J ends lost 10 bases and 4 bases, in that order; junction bases with no gene match: 13. This CDR3 is 14 amino acids long. The germline V gene has CDR1 SNHLY and CDR2 FYNNEI. The CDR3 loop reads CATSQGTDPYEQYF. The CDR3 coding sequence is TGTGCCACCTCCCAGGGGACAGACCCTTACGAGCAGTACTTC.

Only a few counts were recorded for this clonotype. The chain combines TRBV6-2 or TRBV6-3 with TRBJ1-1, with 8 bases matching TRBD1. Looked up from germline, CDR1 is MNHEY and CDR2 is SVGEGT. The CDR3 runs to 12 residues. J lost 10 bases, V lost 8 bases, and 9 bases had no gene match. The DNA of the CDR3 is TGTGCCAGCTGCTCCAGGGGGCGAGCAGCTTTCTTT. It is translated as CASCSRGRAAFF.

V usage is TRBV24-1 and J usage is TRBJ2-2; D gene unclear. V was shortened by 5 bases and J by 0 bases, with 9 bases between the two germline ends. CDR1 is KGHDR, CDR2 SFDVKD, per germline. This CDR3 spans 15 amino acids. The CDR3 reads CATSGSLANTGELFF. CDR3 in DNA: TGTGCCACCAGTGGCTCTCTGGCGAACACCGGGGAGCTGTTTTTT.

This sequence joins TRBV28 and TRBJ1-1; D not resolved. Per the germline V gene, CDR1 is MDHEN and CDR2 is SYDVKM. CDR3 length equals 16 residues. V was clipped by 2 bases and J by 4 bases, with 17 bases between them. The CDR3: CASSLSPDLPSTEAFF. DNA for the CDR3: TGTGCCAGCAGTTTAAGCCCGGACCTACCGAGCACTGAAGCTTTCTTT.

This sequence joins TRBV7-2 and TRBJ1-4, with a tentative D call TRBD1 (6 bases). This CDR3 has 15 residues. CDR1 is SGHTA and CDR2 is FQGNSA in the germline V gene. Trimming took off 3 bases at V and 7 bases at J, with 15 bases between the two ends. CDR3 DNA sequence: TGTGCCAGCAGCTTTTACGGGGGCGGAGGTGAAAAACTGTTTTTT. Protein product: CASSFYGGGGEKLFF.

This clonotype was picked up many times. This sequence joins TRBV28 and TRBJ1-1, with D unresolved. In germline, CDR1 is MDHEN, CDR2 SYDVKM. V lost 3 bases and J 1 base, leaving 6 bases between the germline ends. This CDR3 has 13 residues. The CDR3, as DNA: TGTGCCAGCAGTTTGGACGAGAACACTGAAGCTTTCTTT. Translating gives CASSLDENTEAFF.

Notes on this clonotype: A read error may be the cause here, since a much bigger clone is one base away. The chain has TRBV27 and TRBJ2-1, with 12 bases matching TRBD2. This CDR3 spans 17 amino acids. V lost 2 bases to trimming and J lost 7 bases; unmatched junction nucleotides: 9. Looked up from germline, CDR1 is MNHEY and CDR2 is SMNVEV (reference sequence). As DNA, the CDR3 is TGTGCCAGCAGTTTAGTGGAGTCTAGCGGGAGGGGTAATGAGCAGTTCTTC. The encoded protein is CASSLVESSGRGNEQFF.

The table lists this clonotype with many counts. The V gene is TRBV11-2, the J gene TRBJ2-5; D call uncertain. Per the germline V gene, CDR1 is SGHAT and CDR2 is FQNNGV. Trimming cost V 6 bases and J 4 bases, with 15 bases left between them. The CDR3 is 14 residues long. The CDR3: CASSSGRARETQYF. CDR3 nucleotides: TGTGCCAGCAGTTCAGGAAGGGCCAGAGAGACCCAGTACTTC. The whole variable domain, remainder taken from reference TRBV11-2 and TRBJ2-5, is EAGVAQSPRYKIIEKRQSVAFWCNPISGHATLYWYQQILGQGPKLLIQFQNNGVVDDSQLPKDRFSAERLKGVDSTLKIQPAKLEDSAVYLCASSSGRARETQYFGPGTRLLVL.

At least ten counts were recorded for this clonotype. The J gene is TRBJ2-7, the V gene TRBV2; 11 nucleotides line up with TRBD2. Germline trimming cut 7 bases from V and 2 bases from J; bases unmatched to any gene: 7. Germline-derived CDR1 and CDR2 are SNHLY and FYNNEI. The CDR3 is 15 residues long. CDR3 amino acids: CASTQTSGSTYEQYF. In DNA form, the CDR3 reads TGTGCCAGCACCCAAACTAGCGGGAGTACCTACGAGCAGTACTTC.

In this sample, this clonotype turned up many times. This chain connects TRBV2 to TRBJ1-5, with D tentatively TRBD1 (5 bases). Trimming left V 4 bases short and J 6 bases short, with 19 bases between. Looked up from germline, CDR1 is SNHLY and CDR2 is FYNNEI. This CDR3 is 16 amino acids long. CDR3 nucleotide sequence: TGTGCCAGCAGTGCCCGAGGACGGGGGTGGGGTCAGCCCCAGCATTTT. Residues: CASSARGRGWGQPQHF.

This clonotype showed up just a few times. This chain joins TRBV27 and TRBJ2-7, with 8 bases matching TRBD1. The V gene's germline CDR1 is MNHEY and CDR2 SMNVEV (reference sequence). The ends lost 5 bases at V and 2 bases at J; junction bases unmatched: 14. The length of the CDR3 is 17 residues. CDR3 DNA: TGTGCCAGCAGTCCGGGGACAGGCTGGGCCCGGGCCTACGAGCAGTACTTC. This gives the protein CASSPGTGWARAYEQYF.